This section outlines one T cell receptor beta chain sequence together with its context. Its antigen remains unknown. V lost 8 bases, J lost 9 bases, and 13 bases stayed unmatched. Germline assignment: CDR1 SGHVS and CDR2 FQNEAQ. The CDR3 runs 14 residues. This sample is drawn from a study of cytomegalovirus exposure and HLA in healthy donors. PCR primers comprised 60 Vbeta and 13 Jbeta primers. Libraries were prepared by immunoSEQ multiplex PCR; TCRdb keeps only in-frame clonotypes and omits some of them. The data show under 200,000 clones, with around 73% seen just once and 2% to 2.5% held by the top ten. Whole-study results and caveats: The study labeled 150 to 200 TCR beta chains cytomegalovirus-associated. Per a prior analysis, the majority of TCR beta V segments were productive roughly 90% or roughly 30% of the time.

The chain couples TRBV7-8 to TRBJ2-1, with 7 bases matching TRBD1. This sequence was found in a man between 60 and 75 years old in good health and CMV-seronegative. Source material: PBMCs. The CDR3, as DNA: TGTGCCAGCGGCGAGCAGGGGGTTACGGGTGAGCAGTTCTTC. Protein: CASGEQGVTGEQFF.